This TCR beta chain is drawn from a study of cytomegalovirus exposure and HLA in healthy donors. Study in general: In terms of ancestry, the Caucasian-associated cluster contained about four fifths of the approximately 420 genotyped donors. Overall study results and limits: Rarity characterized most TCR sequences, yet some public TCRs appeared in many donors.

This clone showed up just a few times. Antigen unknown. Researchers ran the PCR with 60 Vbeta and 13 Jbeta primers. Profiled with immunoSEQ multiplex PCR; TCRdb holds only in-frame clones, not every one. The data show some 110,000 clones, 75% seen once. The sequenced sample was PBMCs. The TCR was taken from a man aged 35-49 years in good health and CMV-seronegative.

For the CDR3, the DNA is TGCGCCAGCAGCCAAACAGAACTAGCAAACAATCAGCCCCAGCATTTT. Its translation: CASSQTELANNQPQHF. The rearrangement links TRBV4-1 to TRBJ1-5, with no clear D. V lost 2 bases, J lost 3 bases, and 14 bases lay in between. The CDR3 loop spans 16 amino acids. CDR1 is MGHRA and CDR2 is YSYEKL in the germline V gene.